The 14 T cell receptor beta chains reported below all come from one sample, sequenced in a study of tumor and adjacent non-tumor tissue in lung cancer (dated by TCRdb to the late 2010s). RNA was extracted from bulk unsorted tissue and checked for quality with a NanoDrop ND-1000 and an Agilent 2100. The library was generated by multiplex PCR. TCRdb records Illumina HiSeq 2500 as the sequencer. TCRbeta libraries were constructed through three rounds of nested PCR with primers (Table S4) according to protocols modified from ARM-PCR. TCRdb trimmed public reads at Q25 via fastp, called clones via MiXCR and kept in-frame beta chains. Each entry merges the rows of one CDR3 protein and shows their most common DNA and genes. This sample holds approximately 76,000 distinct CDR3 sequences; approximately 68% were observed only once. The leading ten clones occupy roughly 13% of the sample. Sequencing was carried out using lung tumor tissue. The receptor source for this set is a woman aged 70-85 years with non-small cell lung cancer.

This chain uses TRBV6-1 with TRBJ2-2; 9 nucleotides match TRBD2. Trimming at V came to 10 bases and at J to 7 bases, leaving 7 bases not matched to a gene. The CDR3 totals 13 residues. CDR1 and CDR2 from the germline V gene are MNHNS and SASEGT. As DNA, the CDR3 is TGTGCCAAAAGGACTAGCGAGGTCGGGGAGCTGTTTTTT. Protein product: CAKRTSEVGELFF.

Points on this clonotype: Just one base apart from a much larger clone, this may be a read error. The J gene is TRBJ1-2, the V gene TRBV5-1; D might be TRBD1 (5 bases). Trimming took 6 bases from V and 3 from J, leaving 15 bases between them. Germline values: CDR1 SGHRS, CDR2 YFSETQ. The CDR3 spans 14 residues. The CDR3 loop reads CASNSSPRDYGYTF. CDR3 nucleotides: TGCGCCAGCAACTCCTCCCCCAGGGACTATGGCTACACCTTC.

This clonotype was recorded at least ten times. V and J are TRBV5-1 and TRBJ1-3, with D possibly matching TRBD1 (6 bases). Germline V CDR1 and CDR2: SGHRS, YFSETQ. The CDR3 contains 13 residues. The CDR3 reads CAPGGAPGNTIYF. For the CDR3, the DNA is TGCGCTCCCGGGGGGGCGCCTGGAAACACCATATATTTT.

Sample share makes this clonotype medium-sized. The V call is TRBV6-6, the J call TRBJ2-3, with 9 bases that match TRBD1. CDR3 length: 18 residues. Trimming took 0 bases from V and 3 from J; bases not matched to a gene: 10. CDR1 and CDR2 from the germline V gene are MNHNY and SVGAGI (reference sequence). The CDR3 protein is CASSYSISDRGSTDTQYF. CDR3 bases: TGTGCCAGCAGTTACTCCATCTCGGACAGGGGTAGTACAGATACGCAGTATTTT.

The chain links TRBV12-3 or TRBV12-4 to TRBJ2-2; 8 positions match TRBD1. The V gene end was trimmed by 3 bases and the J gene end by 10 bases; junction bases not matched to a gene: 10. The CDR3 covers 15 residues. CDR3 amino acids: CASSFRQGRSAELFF. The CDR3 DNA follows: TGTGCCAGCAGTTTCCGACAGGGGCGGAGCGCGGAGCTGTTTTTT.

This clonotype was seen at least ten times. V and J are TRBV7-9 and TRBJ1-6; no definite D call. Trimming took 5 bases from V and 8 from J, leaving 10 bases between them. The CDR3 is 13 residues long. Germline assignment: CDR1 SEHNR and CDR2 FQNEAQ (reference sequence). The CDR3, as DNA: TGTGCCAGCAGCCCCGGCAAAGATTCACCCCTCCACTTT. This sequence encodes CASSPGKDSPLHF.

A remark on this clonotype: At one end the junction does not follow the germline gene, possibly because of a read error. CDR3 nucleotides: TGTGTCAGCAGCCCCACAGCGGTCGCTAATGAAAAACTGTTTTTT. It is translated as CVSSPTAVANEKLFF. The chain recombines TRBV7-8 with TRBJ1-4; D call uncertain. Germline assignment: CDR1 SGHVS and CDR2 FQNEAQ. The CDR3 runs to 15 residues.

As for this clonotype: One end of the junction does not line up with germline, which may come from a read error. The CDR3 DNA is TGTGGCAGCAGCCAAGATGGGAGGGCGGTAGATACTCAGTATTTT. As protein: CGSSQDGRAVDTQYF. The chain combines TRBV4-2 with TRBJ2-3; 7 nucleotides align to TRBD2. CDR1 and CDR2 from the germline V gene are LGHNA and YNFKEQ. There are 15 residues in the CDR3.

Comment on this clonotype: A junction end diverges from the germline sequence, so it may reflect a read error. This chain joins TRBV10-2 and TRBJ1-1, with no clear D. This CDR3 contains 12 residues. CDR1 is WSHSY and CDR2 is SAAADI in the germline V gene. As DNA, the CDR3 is TGTGCCAGCACAGAAGGGCACAGTGAAGCTTTCTTT. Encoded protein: CASTEGHSEAFF.

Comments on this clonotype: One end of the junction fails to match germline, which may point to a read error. This CDR3 reads CSASHIGTLYSTYEQCF. CDR3 DNA: TGCAGTGCTTCCCATATCGGGACCCTATATTCCACTTACGAGCAGTGCTTC. The chain joins TRBV20-1 to TRBJ2-7; perhaps D is TRBD1 or TRBD2 (5 bases each). The CDR3 loop spans 17 amino acids. Germline CDR1 reads DFQATT; CDR2 reads SNEGSKA (reference sequence).

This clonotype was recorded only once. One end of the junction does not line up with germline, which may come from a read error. The CDR3, as DNA: TGTGCCATCAGCGCCGGGAGCGGCCTCATGGGGACCCATTACTTC. Amino acids: CAISAGSGLMGTHYF. The chain uses TRBV11-2 and TRBJ2-5; maybe TRBD2 (6 bases). This CDR3 spans 15 amino acids. The germline CDR1 and CDR2 sequences are SGHAT and FQNNGV.

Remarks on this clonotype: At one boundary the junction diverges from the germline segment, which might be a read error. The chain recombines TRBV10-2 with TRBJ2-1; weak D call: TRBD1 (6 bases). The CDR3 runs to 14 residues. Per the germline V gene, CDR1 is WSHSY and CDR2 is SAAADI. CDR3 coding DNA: TGCGTCAGCACCGTAGGGGGAAGGGCAAATGAGCAGTTCTTC. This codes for CVSTVGGRANEQFF.

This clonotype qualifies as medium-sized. CDR3 coding DNA: TGTGCCAGCAGTTTAAACCCTCCAATGAACACTGAAGCTTTCTTT. It codes for CASSLNPPMNTEAFF. The rearrangement uses TRBV28 and TRBJ1-1; D remains unclear. Trimming left V 2 bases short and J 0 bases short, with 10 bases between. Germline lookup yields CDR1 MDHEN and CDR2 SYDVKM. CDR3 length equals 15 residues.

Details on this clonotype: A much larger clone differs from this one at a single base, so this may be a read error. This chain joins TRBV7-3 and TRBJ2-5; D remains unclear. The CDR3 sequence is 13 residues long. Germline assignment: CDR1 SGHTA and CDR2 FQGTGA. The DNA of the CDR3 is TGTACCAGCAGCTTAGAGGTATCAGAGAACCAGTACTTC. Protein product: CTSSLEVSENQYF.